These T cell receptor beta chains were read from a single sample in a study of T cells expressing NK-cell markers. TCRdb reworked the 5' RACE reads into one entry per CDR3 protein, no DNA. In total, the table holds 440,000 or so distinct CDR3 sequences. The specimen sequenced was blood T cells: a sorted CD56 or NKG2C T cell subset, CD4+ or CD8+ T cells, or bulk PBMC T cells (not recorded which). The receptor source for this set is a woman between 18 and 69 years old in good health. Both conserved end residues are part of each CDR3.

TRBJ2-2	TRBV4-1	CASSREGGHTGELFF
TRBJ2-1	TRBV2	CASSETSGSLNEQFF
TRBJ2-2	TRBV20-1	CSARVVGRRIAGELFF
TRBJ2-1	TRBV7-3	CASSRTRDSNEQFF
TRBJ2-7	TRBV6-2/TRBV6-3	CASRKTGEDEQYF
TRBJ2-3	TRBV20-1	CSTSGGAGVSPDTQYF
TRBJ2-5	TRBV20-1	CSANQLAGAQETQYF
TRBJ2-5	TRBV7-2	CASSLWGQGSETQYF
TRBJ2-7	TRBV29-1	CSVGGEFEQYF
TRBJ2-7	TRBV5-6	CASSLRTSGRYEQYF
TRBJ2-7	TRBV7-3	CASSITGTDYEQYF
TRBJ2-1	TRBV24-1	CATSDGPSSYNEQFF
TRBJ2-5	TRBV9	CASSASGTRQETQYF
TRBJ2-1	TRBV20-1	CSARLRGGAGNEQFF
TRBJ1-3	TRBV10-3	CAISESLRVAGNTIYF
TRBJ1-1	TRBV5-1	CASSPSANTEAFF
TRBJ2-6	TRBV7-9	CASSSRRNSGANVLTF
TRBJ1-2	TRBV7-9	CASSPAVLGGYTF
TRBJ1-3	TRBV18	CASSPSQGSGNTIYF
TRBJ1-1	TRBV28	CASHGLNTEAFF
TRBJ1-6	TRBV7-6	CASSSRPSSYNSPLHF
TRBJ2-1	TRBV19	CASEGLAGGEANEQFF
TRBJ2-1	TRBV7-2	CASSLALSTYNEQFF
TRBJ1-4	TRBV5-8	CASSRTQGVATNEKLFF
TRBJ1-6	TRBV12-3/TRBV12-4	CASSTGTGYNSPLHF
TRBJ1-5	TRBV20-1	CSARGGSGPQHF
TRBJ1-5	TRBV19	CASSIGTFSNQPQHF
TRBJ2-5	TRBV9	CASSVGTRDSQETQYF
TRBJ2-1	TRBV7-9	CASSLTLSSYNEQFF
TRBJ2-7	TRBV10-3	CAIRGVRHYEQYF
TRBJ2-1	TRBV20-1	CSARDTGTYNEQFF
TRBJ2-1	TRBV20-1	CSARIAGAEQFF
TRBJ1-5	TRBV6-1	CASSEEGSGSGNQPQHF
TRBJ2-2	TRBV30	CAWTKGDVDTGELFF
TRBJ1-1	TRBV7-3	CASSLLGPSTEAFF
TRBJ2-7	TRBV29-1	CSVTSSGLTYEQYF
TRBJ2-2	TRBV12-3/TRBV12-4	CASRNIHSGGASGELFF
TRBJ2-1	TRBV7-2	CASSLLQGKTEQFF
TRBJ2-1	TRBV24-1	CATSDSQGARDEQFF
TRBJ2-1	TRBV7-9	CASSLWSTTYYNEQFF
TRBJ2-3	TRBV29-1	CSVEPGQGPDTQYF
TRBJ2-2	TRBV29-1	CSVASGGNTGELFF
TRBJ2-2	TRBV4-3	CASSLGTSGGGSTGELFF
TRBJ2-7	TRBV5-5	CASSWRGSWREVGDEQYF
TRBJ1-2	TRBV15	CATSPAKSYGYTF
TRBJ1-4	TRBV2	CASSEEPNRGKLFF
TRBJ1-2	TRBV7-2	CASSPRTGAANYGYTF
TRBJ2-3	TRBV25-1	CASSSRLDSRPGTQYF
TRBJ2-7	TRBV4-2	CASSQSWTGVDEQYF
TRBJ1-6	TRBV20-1	CSAPPGQANYNSPLHF
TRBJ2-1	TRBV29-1	CSGLSGAYNEQFF
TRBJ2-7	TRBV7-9	CASSFFSGSNEQYF
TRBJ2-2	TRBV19	CASSSRTGPTGELFF
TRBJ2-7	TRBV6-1	CASSRAGSSYEQYF
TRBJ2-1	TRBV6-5	CASSYGGQGIDEQFF
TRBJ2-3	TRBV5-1	CASSLGVPATDTQYF
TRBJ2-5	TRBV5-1	CASSLDRSQETQYF